A selection of T cell receptor beta chains follows, all from one sample in a study of tumor-infiltrating lymphocytes in glioblastoma multiforme. MiXCR, applied by TCRdb to the multiplex PCR reads, yields one record per CDR3 protein. The sample lists 25,000 to 35,000 distinct CDR3 sequences, roughly two thirds seen once, with approximately 31% in the top ten. The source material was brain tumor tissue. All receptors derive from a male donor with glioblastoma. The CDR3 runs from the conserved cysteine through the conserved F or W. The D gene is left open where the match is weak. Where a row states a size, it is once, few, many or the class of an expanded clone; other rows omit it.

CDR3nt,CDR3aa,abundance,d_gene,v_gene,j_gene
TGTGCCAGCAGTTACGGGGGGGGTCAGGGGCAGGGGAAAGATACGCAGTATTTT,CASSYGGGQGQGKDTQYF,.,.,TRBV6-5,TRBJ2-3
TGCGCCAGCAGGACGGGGAACACTGAAGCTTTCTTT,CASRTGNTEAFF,.,.,TRBV5-1,TRBJ1-1
TGTGCCAGCAGCTTACGGGACAGAGGGTACATGAACACTGAAGCTTTCTTT,CASSLRDRGYMNTEAFF,many,TRBD1,TRBV11-1,TRBJ1-1
TGTGCCAGCAGCCTGGGCCTACTAGCGGGAAGGGATCAGCAGTTCTTC,CASSLGLLAGRDQQFF,.,TRBD2,TRBV7-9,TRBJ2-1
TGCAGTGGTTTTCATTTGGGAACAGGGAATGGCTACACCTTC,CSGFHLGTGNGYTF,.,.,TRBV20-1,TRBJ1-2
TGTGCCAGCAGCTTAGGAACAGGGGGTAGAGAAAAACTGTTTTTT,CASSLGTGGREKLFF,many,TRBD1,TRBV7-9,TRBJ1-4
TGTGCCACCGGGACTAGCGGGGGGACCAATGAGCAGTTCTTC,CATGTSGGTNEQFF,.,TRBD2,TRBV11-2,TRBJ2-1
TGTGCCAGCAGTTACTTGGGGCGCGTAGATACGCAGTATTTT,CASSYLGRVDTQYF,.,.,TRBV6-6,TRBJ2-3
TGTGCCAGCAGCTGGACAACGACCTACGAGCAGTACTTC,CASSWTTTYEQYF,many,.,TRBV5-6,TRBJ2-7
TGTGCCAGCAGCTTACACGTAAGGGTAGTCGAGCAGTACTTC,CASSLHVRVVEQYF,.,.,TRBV11-2,TRBJ2-7
TGTGCCAGCCACCCGTCGGCTAGCGGGAGGGTAGATACGCAGTATTTT,CASHPSASGRVDTQYF,many,TRBD2,TRBV12-3/TRBV12-4,TRBJ2-3
TGCGCCAGCAGCCGAGAGGACAGCGGAGATACGCAGTATTTT,CASSREDSGDTQYF,many,.,TRBV5-1,TRBJ2-3
TGTGCCAGCAGCCAAGAACGGACGGGCACCGGGGAGCTGTTTTTT,CASSQERTGTGELFF,.,.,TRBV4-2,TRBJ2-2
TGTGCCAGCGGAGTCCGGAGTCCGGGTTCGTACGAGCAGTACTTC,CASGVRSPGSYEQYF,many,.,TRBV5-4,TRBJ2-7
TGCAGTGCCAAAGGGACAGGGAATCAGCCCCAGCATTTT,CSAKGTGNQPQHF,.,TRBD1,TRBV20-1,TRBJ1-5
TGCAGCGTTGAAGGGGCGGGAGGAATCTACGAGCAGTACTTC,CSVEGAGGIYEQYF,.,TRBD2,TRBV29-1,TRBJ2-7
TGCAGTGCTCTACGGACAGGGACGACCATTAGTACGCAGTATTTT,CSALRTGTTISTQYF,.,TRBD1,TRBV20-1,TRBJ2-3
TGTGCCAGCAGCCCGTCAAGACTGGGGAACACTGAAGCTTTCTTT,CASSPSRLGNTEAFF,medium-sized,.,TRBV11-2,TRBJ1-1
TGCAGCGCTAGTATCGCGACAGCCTACGAGCCGTACTTC,CSASIATAYEPYF,.,.,TRBV20-1,TRBJ2-7
TGCAGTGCTCGGGAGGGGGGCACTGAAGCTTTCTTT,CSAREGGTEAFF,many,.,TRBV20-1,TRBJ1-1
TGTGCTAGCAACTTACGGCGAGAGAATGAAAAACTGTTTTTT,CASNLRRENEKLFF,.,.,TRBV7-9,TRBJ1-4
TGTGCCAGCAGCGAGCTAACGGGACACTCTTATGAGCAGTACTTC,CASSELTGHSYEQYF,.,.,TRBV11-2,TRBJ2-7
TGTGCCAGCAGCGAACGACAGGGGGCCTATGGCTACACCTTC,CASSERQGAYGYTF,medium-sized,TRBD1,TRBV11-2,TRBJ1-2
TGTGCCAGCAGTTTTTCTGGGAAAGCCAAAAACATTCAGTACTTC,CASSFSGKAKNIQYF,few,.,TRBV28,TRBJ2-4
TGTGCCAGCAGCCCGCGGGGGGCCTACGAGCAGTACTTC,CASSPRGAYEQYF,.,TRBD2,TRBV7-3,TRBJ2-7
TGTGCCAGTACTGGCGGGGAGGGCACAGATACGCAGTACTTT,CASTGGEGTDTQYF,.,TRBD2,TRBV6-1,TRBJ2-3
TGCAGTGCTAGAGTTGGGATACACACCGGGGAGCTGTTTTTT,CSARVGIHTGELFF,many,.,TRBV20-1,TRBJ2-2
TGTGCCAGCAGCTTAGGGAGACTAGCCGGTGAGCAGTTCTTC,CASSLGRLAGEQFF,.,TRBD2,TRBV11-1,TRBJ2-1
TGTGCCAGCAGGGGGACAGGGGGGTCCGGGGAGCTGTTTTTT,CASRGTGGSGELFF,.,TRBD1,TRBV6-2/TRBV6-3,TRBJ2-2
TGCGCCAGCAGCCAAGCCCCGGAGGGCTACGAGCAGTACTTC,CASSQAPEGYEQYF,many,.,TRBV4-1,TRBJ2-7
TGCAGTGCCAGGGAGGCTGGCTCCTACAATGAGCAGTTCTTC,CSAREAGSYNEQFF,many,.,TRBV20-1,TRBJ2-1
TGCAGTGCTAGAGATCACGAGACAACAAGAAGATCAACCTACGAGCAGTACTTC,CSARDHETTRRSTYEQYF,.,.,TRBV20-1,TRBJ2-7
TGCGCCAGCAGGACGGGAGGGCCGAGCACAGGTACGCAGTATTTT,CASRTGGPSTGTQYF,.,TRBD2,TRBV12-3/TRBV12-4,TRBJ2-3
TGCGCCAGCAGCTCCCGACAGGGGAACACCGAGGAGCTGTTTTTT,CASSSRQGNTEELFF,few,TRBD1,TRBV5-1,TRBJ2-2
TGTGCCAGCAGCTTGGAGGGGGACAGCTCCTACGAGCAGTACTTC,CASSLEGDSSYEQYF,.,TRBD1,TRBV5-5,TRBJ2-7
TGTGCCAGCAGTTACTCGATGCAGGGGGGCGAGCAGTACTTC,CASSYSMQGGEQYF,.,.,TRBV6-5,TRBJ2-7
TGTTCCAGCAGTTGGACTAGCGGAGGTGAGCAGTTCTTC,CSSSWTSGGEQFF,.,TRBD2,TRBV12-3/TRBV12-4,TRBJ2-1
TGTGCCAACAGGATTAACAGACTACCGAGAGGAGATACGCAGTATTTT,CANRINRLPRGDTQYF,.,.,TRBV11-2,TRBJ2-3
TGCAGCGATGGACAGGGAGAGACCCAGTACTTC,CSDGQGETQYF,many,TRBD1,TRBV29-1,TRBJ2-5
TGTGCCAGCAGTTCTCTAGCGTTCACAGATACGCAGTATTTT,CASSSLAFTDTQYF,.,.,TRBV12-3/TRBV12-4,TRBJ2-3
TGCAGTGCTATTCGGACAGGGGCGTACCAAGAGACCCAGTACTTC,CSAIRTGAYQETQYF,medium-sized,TRBD1,TRBV20-1,TRBJ2-5
TGCAGTGCGCGAACTAGCGGGAGGGCCATGTACAATGAGCAGTTCTTC,CSARTSGRAMYNEQFF,.,TRBD2,TRBV20-1,TRBJ2-1
TGTGCCAGCAGCTCGCTTCAGGGAAATCAGCCCCAGCATTTT,CASSSLQGNQPQHF,few,.,TRBV11-2,TRBJ1-5
TGCAGCGTTTCCTCTTTTACTGACAGGGTCGAGCAGTACTTC,CSVSSFTDRVEQYF,few,TRBD1,TRBV29-1,TRBJ2-7
TGTTCCAGCAGTTCCCCCCAGCAGAGCTCCTACAATGAGCAGTTCTTC,CSSSSPQQSSYNEQFF,.,.,TRBV12-3/TRBV12-4,TRBJ2-1
TGTGCCAGCAGCGTACATGAGGACGAGCAGTACTTC,CASSVHEDEQYF,.,.,TRBV11-3,TRBJ2-7
TGCAGTGCTAGAGATGAGGCAGGGGTGGTTTGTTCACCCCTCCACTTT,CSARDEAGVVCSPLHF,.,.,TRBV20-1,TRBJ1-6
TGCGCCAGCAGTTTGACGCCCAAGCAGCCCCAGCAATTT,CASSLTPKQPQQF,once,.,TRBV6-1,TRBJ1-5
TGTAGTGCTAGAGTTAGCGGGAATGAGGAGTTCTTC,CSARVSGNEEFF,once,TRBD2,TRBV20-1,TRBJ2-1
TGTGCCAGCAGCAACAGTCTTGCGAACACTGAAGTTTTCTTT,CASSNSLANTEVFF,few,.,TRBV6-5,TRBJ1-1
TGCGCCAGTAGCTCCGGGACTAGCTCGAAGCAGTTCTTC,CASSSGTSSKQFF,.,TRBD2,TRBV5-1,TRBJ2-1
TGTGCTAGTGGACGGGGTGAAGAGACCCAGTACTTC,CASGRGEETQYF,many,.,TRBV12-5,TRBJ2-5
TGCGCCAGCAGGGGAACAGGGGGCCGCCAAGAGACCCAGTACTTC,CASRGTGGRQETQYF,.,TRBD1,TRBV10-2,TRBJ2-5
TGTGCCAGCAGCCTCTCTAGCCTAGAACGATACGAGCAGTACTTC,CASSLSSLERYEQYF,.,.,TRBV11-2,TRBJ2-7
TGTGCCAGCTCACCACCGCAGGGGTCCTTTGGCTACACCTTC,CASSPPQGSFGYTF,.,.,TRBV18,TRBJ1-2
TGCAGCGTGAAGGGTTCTAGAACAGATACGCAGTATTTT,CSVKGSRTDTQYF,.,.,TRBV29-1,TRBJ2-3
TGTGCCAGTAGTATGGTTAGCGGGGGCGATACGCAGTATTTT,CASSMVSGGDTQYF,.,TRBD2,TRBV19,TRBJ2-3